This T cell receptor (beta chain) emerged from a study of T cells after yellow fever vaccination. Concerning this clonotype: Its specificity is unknown.

TCRdb passed the 5' RACE reads through MiXCR, listing each CDR3 protein once. This table holds around 330,000 distinct CDR3 sequences, approximately 3.8% found once. Study results and limitations: Abundant contaminating clonotypes from the bulk population could appear in FACS-sorted repertoires. Clones that expanded after primary vaccination mostly reappeared after the booster (roughly 96% CD4, around 87% CD8). Across the CD4 and CD8 compartments, a small share of clonotypes was present in both.

This receptor was obtained from a man aged 18 to 35 who received the YFV17D yellow fever vaccine. The specimen comprised PBMCs, sampled on the day of the yellow fever booster vaccination.

Written as DNA, the CDR3 is TGTGCCATCAGTGAGTTAGGGGACGAGCAGTACTTC. It yields the protein CAISELGDEQYF. The J gene is TRBJ2-7, the V gene TRBV10-3; weak D call: TRBD1 (5 bases). The CDR3 extends over 12 amino acids. V gave up 1 base and J gave up 5 bases, with 6 bases separating them. Looked up from germline, CDR1 is ENHRY and CDR2 is SYGVKD.